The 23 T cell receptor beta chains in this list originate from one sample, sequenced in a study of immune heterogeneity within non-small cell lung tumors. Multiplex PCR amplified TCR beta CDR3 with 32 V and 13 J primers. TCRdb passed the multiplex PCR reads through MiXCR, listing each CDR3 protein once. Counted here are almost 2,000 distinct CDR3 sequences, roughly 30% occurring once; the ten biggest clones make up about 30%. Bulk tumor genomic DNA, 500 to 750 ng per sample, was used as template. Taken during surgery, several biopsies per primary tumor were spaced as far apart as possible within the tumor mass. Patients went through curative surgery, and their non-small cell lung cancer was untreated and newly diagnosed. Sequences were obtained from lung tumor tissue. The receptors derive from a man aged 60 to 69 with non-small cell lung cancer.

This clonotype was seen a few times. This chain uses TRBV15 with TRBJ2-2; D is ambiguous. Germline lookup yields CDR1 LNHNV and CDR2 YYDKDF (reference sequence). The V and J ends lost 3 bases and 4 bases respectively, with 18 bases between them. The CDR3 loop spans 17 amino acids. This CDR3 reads CATSSTTPPKSTGELFF. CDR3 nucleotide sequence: TGTGCCACCAGCAGTACAACACCTCCGAAGAGCACCGGGGAGCTGTTTTTT.

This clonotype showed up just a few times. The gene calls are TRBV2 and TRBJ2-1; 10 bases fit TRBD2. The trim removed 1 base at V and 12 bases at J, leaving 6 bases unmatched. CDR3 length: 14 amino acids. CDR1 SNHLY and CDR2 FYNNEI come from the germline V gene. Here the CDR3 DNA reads TGTGCCAGCAGTGAAGTGGTAGCGGGAGGCCGGCAGTTCTTC. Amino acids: CASSEVVAGGRQFF.

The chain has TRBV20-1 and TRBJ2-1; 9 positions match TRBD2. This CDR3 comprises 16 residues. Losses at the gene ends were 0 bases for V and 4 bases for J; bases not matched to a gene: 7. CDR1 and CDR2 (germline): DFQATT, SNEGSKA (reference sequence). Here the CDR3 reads CSARDFAGGPYNEQFF. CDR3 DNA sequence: TGCAGTGCTAGAGATTTTGCGGGAGGGCCATACAATGAGCAGTTCTTC.

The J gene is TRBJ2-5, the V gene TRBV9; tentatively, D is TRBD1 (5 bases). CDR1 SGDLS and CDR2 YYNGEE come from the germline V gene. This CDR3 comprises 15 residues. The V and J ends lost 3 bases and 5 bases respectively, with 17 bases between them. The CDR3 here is CASSAHGAVVETQYF. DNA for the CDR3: TGTGCCAGCAGCGCACATGGGGCGGTTGTGGAGACCCAGTACTTC.

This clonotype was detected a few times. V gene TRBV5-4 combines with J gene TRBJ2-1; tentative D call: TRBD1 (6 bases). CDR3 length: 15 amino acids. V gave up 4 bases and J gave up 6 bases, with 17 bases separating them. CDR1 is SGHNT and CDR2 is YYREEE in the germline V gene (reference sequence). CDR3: CASSRIQEGGNEQFF. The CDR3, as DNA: TGTGCCAGCAGCCGAATACAGGAAGGGGGCAATGAGCAGTTCTTC. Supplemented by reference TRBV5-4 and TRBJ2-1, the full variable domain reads ETGVTQSPTHLIKTRGQQVTLRCSSQSGHNTVSWYQQALGQGPQFIFQYYREEENGRGNFPPRFSGLQFPNYSSELNVNALELDDSALYLCASSRIQEGGNEQFFGPGTRLTVL.

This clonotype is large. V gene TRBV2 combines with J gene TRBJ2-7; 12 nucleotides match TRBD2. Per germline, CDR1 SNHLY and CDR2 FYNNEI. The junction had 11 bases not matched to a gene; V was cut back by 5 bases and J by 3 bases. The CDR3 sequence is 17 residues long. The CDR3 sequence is CASSPTTSGRVFYEQYF. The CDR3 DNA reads TGTGCCAGCAGTCCGACGACTAGCGGGAGAGTTTTCTACGAGCAGTACTTC.

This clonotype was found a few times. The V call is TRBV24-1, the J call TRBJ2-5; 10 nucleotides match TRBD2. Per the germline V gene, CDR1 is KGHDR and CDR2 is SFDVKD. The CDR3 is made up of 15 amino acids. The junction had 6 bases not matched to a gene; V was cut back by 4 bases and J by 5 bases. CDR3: CATSDPSGSTETQYF. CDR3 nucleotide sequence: TGTGCCACCAGTGACCCTAGCGGGAGTACTGAGACCCAGTACTTC.

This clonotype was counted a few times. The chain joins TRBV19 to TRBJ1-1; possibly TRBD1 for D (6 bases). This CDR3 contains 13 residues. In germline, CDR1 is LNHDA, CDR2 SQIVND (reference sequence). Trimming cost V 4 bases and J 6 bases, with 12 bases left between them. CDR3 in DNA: TGTGCCAGTAGTAACCAGGGGCCGGCTGAAGCTTTCTTT. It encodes CASSNQGPAEAFF. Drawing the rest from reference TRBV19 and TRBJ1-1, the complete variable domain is DGGITQSPKYLFRKEGQNVTLSCEQNLNHDAMYWYRQDPGQGLRLIYYSQIVNDFQKGDIAEGYSVSREKKESFPLTVTSAQKNPTAFYLCASSNQGPAEAFFGQGTRLTVV.

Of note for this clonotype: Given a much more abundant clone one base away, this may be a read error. CDR3 sequence (DNA): TGCAGTACTTCAGGAGGCTCCTCCCAAGGGAATCAGCCCCAGCATTTT. This gives the protein CSTSGGSSQGNQPQHF. The chain combines TRBV20-1 with TRBJ1-5; D ambiguous. Per the germline V gene, CDR1 is DFQATT and CDR2 is SNEGSKA (reference sequence). V lost 8 bases and J 4 bases, leaving 24 bases between the germline ends. The CDR3 length is 16 residues.

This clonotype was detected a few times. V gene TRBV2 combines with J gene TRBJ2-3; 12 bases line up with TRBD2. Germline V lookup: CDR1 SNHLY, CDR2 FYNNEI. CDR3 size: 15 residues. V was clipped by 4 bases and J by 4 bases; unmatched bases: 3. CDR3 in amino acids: CASSGLAGVPDTQYF. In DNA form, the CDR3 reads TGTGCCAGCAGTGGACTAGCGGGAGTCCCAGATACGCAGTATTTT.

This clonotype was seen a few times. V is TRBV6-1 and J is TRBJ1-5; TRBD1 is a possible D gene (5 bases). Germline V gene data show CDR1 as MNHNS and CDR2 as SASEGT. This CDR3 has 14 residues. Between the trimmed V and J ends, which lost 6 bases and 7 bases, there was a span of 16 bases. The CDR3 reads CASREDTGGQPQHF. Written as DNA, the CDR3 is TGTGCCAGCAGGGAGGACACCGGCGGGCAGCCCCAGCATTTT.

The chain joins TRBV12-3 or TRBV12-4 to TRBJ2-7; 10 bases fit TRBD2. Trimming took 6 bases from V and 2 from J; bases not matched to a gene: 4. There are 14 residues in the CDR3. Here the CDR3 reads CASRYSGGPYEQYF. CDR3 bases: TGTGCCAGCAGATATAGCGGGGGGCCCTACGAGCAGTACTTC.

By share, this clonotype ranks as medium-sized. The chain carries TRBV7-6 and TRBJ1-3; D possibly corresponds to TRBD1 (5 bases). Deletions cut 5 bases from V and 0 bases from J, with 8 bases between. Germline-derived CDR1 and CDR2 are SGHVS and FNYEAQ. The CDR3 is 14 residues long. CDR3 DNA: TGTGCCAGCAGCCCAGGGATCTCTGGAAACACCATATATTTT. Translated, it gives CASSPGISGNTIYF.

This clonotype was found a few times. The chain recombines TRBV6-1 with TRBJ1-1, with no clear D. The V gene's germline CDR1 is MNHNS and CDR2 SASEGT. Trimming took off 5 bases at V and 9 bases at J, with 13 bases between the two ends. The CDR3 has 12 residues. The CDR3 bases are TGTGCCAGCAGTTACCGCGGCAGACAAGCTTTCTTT. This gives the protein CASSYRGRQAFF.

CDR3 sequence (DNA): TGTGCCAACAGTCCCTTTACCGATCGAATCGATTCCTACAATGAGCAGTTCTTC. It yields the protein CANSPFTDRIDSYNEQFF. The chain carries TRBV7-2 and TRBJ2-1; D unresolved. The CDR3 extends over 18 amino acids. Looked up from germline, CDR1 is SGHTA and CDR2 is FQGNSA. Trimming removed 10 bases from V and 1 base from J, with 26 bases in between.

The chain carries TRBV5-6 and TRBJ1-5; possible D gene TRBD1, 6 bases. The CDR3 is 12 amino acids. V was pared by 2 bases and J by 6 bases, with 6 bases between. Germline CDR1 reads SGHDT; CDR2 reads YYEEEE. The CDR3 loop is CASSLQGQPQHF. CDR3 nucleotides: TGTGCCAGCAGCTTACAGGGTCAGCCCCAGCATTTT.

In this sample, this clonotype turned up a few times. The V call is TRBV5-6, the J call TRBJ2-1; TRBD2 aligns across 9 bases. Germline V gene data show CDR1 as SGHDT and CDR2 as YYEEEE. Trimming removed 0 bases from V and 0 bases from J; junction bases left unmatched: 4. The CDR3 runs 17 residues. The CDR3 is CASSLALAGISYNEQFF. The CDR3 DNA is TGTGCCAGCAGCTTGGCGCTAGCGGGAATCTCCTACAATGAGCAGTTCTTC.

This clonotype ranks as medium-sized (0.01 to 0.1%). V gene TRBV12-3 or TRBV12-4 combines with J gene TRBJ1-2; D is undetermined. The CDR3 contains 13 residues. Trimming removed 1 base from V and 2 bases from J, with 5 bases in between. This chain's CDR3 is CASSLDGNYGYTF. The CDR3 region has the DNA TGTGCCAGCAGTTTAGACGGAAACTATGGCTACACCTTC.

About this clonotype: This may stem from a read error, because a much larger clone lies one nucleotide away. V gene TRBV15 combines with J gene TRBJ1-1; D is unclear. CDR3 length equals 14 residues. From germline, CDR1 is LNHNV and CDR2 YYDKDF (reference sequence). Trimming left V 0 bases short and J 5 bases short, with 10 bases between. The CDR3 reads CATSRDIRFTEAFF. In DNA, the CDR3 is TGTGCCACCAGCAGAGATATTCGGTTTACTGAAGCTTTCTTT.

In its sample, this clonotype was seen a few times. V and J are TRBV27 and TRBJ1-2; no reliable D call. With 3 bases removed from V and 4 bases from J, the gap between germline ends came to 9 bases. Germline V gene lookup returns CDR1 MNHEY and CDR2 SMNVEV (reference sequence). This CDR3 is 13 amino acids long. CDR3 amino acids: CASSFGRLYGYTF. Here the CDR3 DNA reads TGTGCCAGCAGTTTTGGCAGACTCTATGGCTACACCTTC.

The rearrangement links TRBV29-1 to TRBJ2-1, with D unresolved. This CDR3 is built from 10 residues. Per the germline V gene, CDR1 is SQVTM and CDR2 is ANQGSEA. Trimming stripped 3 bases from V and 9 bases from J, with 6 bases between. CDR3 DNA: TGCAGCGTTGAGTGGGGTGAGCAGTTCTTC. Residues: CSVEWGEQFF.

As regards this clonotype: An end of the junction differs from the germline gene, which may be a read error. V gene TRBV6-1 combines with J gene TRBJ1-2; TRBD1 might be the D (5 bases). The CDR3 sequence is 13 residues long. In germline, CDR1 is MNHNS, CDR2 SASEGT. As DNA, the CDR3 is TGTGCCACCAGTGAAAATTGGGGACTTGGCTACACCTTC. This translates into CATSENWGLGYTF.

In DNA, the CDR3 is TGTGCCAGCAGCTACACAGGGGGCATGGGCACTGAAGCTTTCTTT. Translated, it gives CASSYTGGMGTEAFF. The chain links TRBV11-1 to TRBJ1-1; 9 nucleotides line up with TRBD1. The CDR3 is made up of 15 amino acids. The J segment lost 4 bases and the V segment lost 4 bases, leaving 7 bases of the junction unmatched. Germline CDR1 SGHAT, CDR2 FQDESV (reference sequence).